The source of this T cell receptor beta chain is a study of T cells in Graves' hyperthyroidism and ophthalmopathy. Looking at the study overall: Before treatment of any kind, peripheral blood was taken at initial diagnosis. General study results and limits: Prediction of ophthalmopathy progression came a median roughly 6.4 months pre-onset.

Amplified regions were TCR beta CDR3 sequences from RNA transcripts. First-round RT-PCR with HTBI primers amplified the TCR CDR3 region. TCRdb ran MiXCR on the multiplex PCR reads and lists one entry per CDR3 protein. This table holds under 350,000 distinct CDR3 sequences, roughly 14% found once. Thyroid ultrasound and orbital computed tomography, with clinical symptoms and serum thyroxine and TRAb, informed diagnoses. Germline CDR1 and CDR2: LNHDA and SQIVND (reference sequence). Trimming removed 1 base at V and 4 bases at J, with 13 bases between. The CDR3 has 15 residues. Regarding this clonotype: Its cognate antigen is unknown.

The gene calls are TRBV19 and TRBJ1-1; the D gene is possibly TRBD1 (5 bases). The sequence was collected from a woman under 40 with Graves' hyperthyroidism that later progressed to Graves' ophthalmopathy. The specimen was blood. As DNA, the CDR3 is TGTGCCAGTAGTATAGGATGGGGGTATGGCACTGAAGCTTTCTTT. The encoded protein is CASSIGWGYGTEAFF.